One sample yielded the 20 T cell receptor beta chains listed below, sequenced in a study of monozygotic twins with inflammatory bowel disease. TCRdb reprocessed the 5' RACE reads and keeps a single row for each CDR3 protein, giving no DNA. The table lists 310,000 or so distinct CDR3 sequences. The sequenced sample consisted of blood. Receptors originate from a human donor with ulcerative colitis or Crohn's disease, or a healthy co-twin of an affected twin (not recorded which).

The chain recombines TRBV27 with TRBJ2-7; without DNA, the TCRdb call of TRBD1 cannot be checked. Germline CDR1 reads MNHEY; CDR2 reads SMNVEV (reference sequence). The CDR3 loop spans 15 amino acids. The CDR3 sequence is CASSSDGTGGYEQYF.

The chain uses TRBV5-1 and TRBJ2-3; checking the TCRdb D call of TRBD2 is not possible without DNA. The CDR3 runs 17 residues. Germline V lookup: CDR1 SGHRS, CDR2 YFSETQ. The chain's CDR3 is CASSSQTSGFSTDTQYF.

This sequence joins TRBV7-2 and TRBJ2-2. In germline, CDR1 is SGHTA, CDR2 FQGNSA. This CDR3 is 15 amino acids long. The CDR3 region is CASSKGFANTGELFF. Full variable domain (outside the CDR3, taken from reference TRBV7-2 and TRBJ2-2): GAGVSQSPSNKVTEKGKDVELRCDPISGHTALYWYRQSLGQGLEFLIYFQGNSAPDKSGLPSDRFSAERTGGSVSTLTIQRTQQEDSAVYLCASSKGFANTGELFFGEGSRLTVL.

This chain uses TRBV6-1 with TRBJ2-2; no DNA is available, so the TRBD2 call from TCRdb remains unchecked. The germline CDR1 and CDR2 sequences are MNHNS and SASEGT. The CDR3 length is 14 residues. The CDR3 loop reads CASRWTENTGELFF.

The rearrangement uses TRBV20-1 and TRBJ2-1; TCRdb designates TRBD2, a call that cannot be tested without DNA. Germline-derived CDR1 and CDR2 are DFQATT and SNEGSKA (reference sequence). The CDR3 sequence is 15 residues long. This CDR3 is CSARTLPTGANEQFF.

The V call is TRBV20-1, the J call TRBJ2-4; TCRdb reports TRBD2, a call that lacks DNA to check it against. Germline V gene data show CDR1 as DFQATT and CDR2 as SNEGSKA (reference sequence). The CDR3 is 15 residues long. The chain's CDR3 is CSAIGGELAKNMQYF.

V and J are TRBV7-2 and TRBJ2-4. This CDR3 contains 16 residues. Germline V CDR1 and CDR2: SGHTA, FQGNSA. This CDR3 reads CASSLGGLGAKNIQYF. The full variable domain, its missing parts supplied by reference TRBV7-2 and TRBJ2-4, is GAGVSQSPSNKVTEKGKDVELRCDPISGHTALYWYRQSLGQGLEFLIYFQGNSAPDKSGLPSDRFSAERTGGSVSTLTIQRTQQEDSAVYLCASSLGGLGAKNIQYFGAGTRLSVL.

The chain is built from TRBV12-3 or TRBV12-4 and TRBJ1-1; TCRdb outputs TRBD1, but without DNA this stays unchecked. This CDR3 comprises 14 residues. This CDR3 reads CASRRDTQGTEAFF.

CDR3 residues: CASSQEGLNTGELFF. The chain links TRBV4-1 to TRBJ2-2. Germline CDR1 and CDR2: MGHRA and YSYEKL. The CDR3 totals 15 residues.

This chain uses TRBV6-2 or TRBV6-3 with TRBJ2-3; TCRdb's assignment of TRBD1 cannot be checked, as there is no DNA. This CDR3 has 14 amino acids. CDR1 is MNHEY and CDR2 is SVGEGT in the germline V gene. The CDR3 loop reads CAISGGEAADTQYF.

V gene TRBV7-9 combines with J gene TRBJ2-3. The CDR3 covers 11 residues. CDR1 is SEHNR, CDR2 FQNEAQ, per germline (reference sequence). CDR3 protein: CASSLSQSQYF.

The CDR3 here is CASSWGTVGYEQYF. The V gene is TRBV27, the J gene TRBJ2-7; TCRdb returns TRBD1, unconfirmable since there is no DNA. The length of the CDR3 is 14 residues. In germline, CDR1 is MNHEY, CDR2 SMNVEV (reference sequence).

The chain carries TRBV12-3 or TRBV12-4 and TRBJ2-1; the TCRdb D gene call, TRBD1, has no DNA to confirm it. The CDR3 contains 14 residues. The CDR3 reads CASSRDRLGNEQFF.

V gene TRBV4-3 combines with J gene TRBJ1-2. The CDR3 spans 17 residues. CDR1 LGHNA and CDR2 YSLEER come from the germline V gene. CDR3 loop: CASSQGRMALPKYGYTF.

V and J are TRBV2 and TRBJ1-1. The CDR3 runs 12 residues. Germline CDR1 reads SNHLY; CDR2 reads FYNNEI. CDR3 region: CASRATGTGAFF.

J is TRBJ1-2 and V is TRBV9; absent DNA, TCRdb's TRBD1 call cannot be checked. This CDR3 has 15 residues. The germline gives CDR1 SGDLS, CDR2 YYNGEE. CDR3 amino acids: CASSAGQGADYGYTF.

CDR3 residues: CASREGGVESQPQHF. The J gene is TRBJ1-5, the V gene TRBV6-1; the D gene TCRdb calls, TRBD1, cannot be checked with no DNA. The CDR3 spans 15 residues. Looked up from germline, CDR1 is MNHNS and CDR2 is SASEGT.

The chain is built from TRBV7-3 and TRBJ1-1; TCRdb picks TRBD1, but there is no DNA to check that call. The CDR3 has 13 residues. Germline V gene data show CDR1 as SGHTA and CDR2 as FQGTGA. The chain's CDR3 is CASSQSRDTEAFF. The full variable domain, its missing parts supplied by reference TRBV7-3 and TRBJ1-1, is GAGVSQTPSNKVTEKGKYVELRCDPISGHTALYWYRQSLGQGPEFLIYFQGTGAADDSGLPNDRFFAVRPEGSVSTLKIQRTERGDSAVYLCASSQSRDTEAFFGQGTRLTVV.

CDR3: CASSRGGRSTDTQYF. The chain carries TRBV7-2 and TRBJ2-3; TCRdb reports TRBD1, a call that lacks DNA to check it against. This CDR3 is built from 15 residues. Looked up from germline, CDR1 is SGHTA and CDR2 is FQGNSA. Based on the CDR3 plus reference TRBV7-2 and TRBJ2-3, the full variable domain is GAGVSQSPSNKVTEKGKDVELRCDPISGHTALYWYRQSLGQGLEFLIYFQGNSAPDKSGLPSDRFSAERTGGSVSTLTIQRTQQEDSAVYLCASSRGGRSTDTQYFGPGTRLTVL.

The chain links TRBV7-2 to TRBJ2-1; as DNA is missing, the TRBD1 call by TCRdb cannot be tested. The CDR3 runs 16 residues. Per germline, CDR1 SGHTA and CDR2 FQGNSA. CDR3 in amino acids: CASSFAAGFSYNEQFF.